Presented here are 2 T cell receptor beta chains from one specimen sequenced in a study of CD8 T cells in ankylosing spondylitis. Each CDR3 protein is one row after TCRdb ran MiXCR on the 5' RACE reads. The sample comprises about 220,000 distinct CDR3 sequences, roughly 24% of which are singletons, and around 6.3% rests with the top ten. Material for sequencing was blood, either unsorted or a sorted T cell fraction (not recorded which). The receptors were sampled from a male donor with ankylosing spondylitis or in good health (not recorded which).

The J gene is TRBJ1-1, the V gene TRBV20-1; D uncertain. Trimming shortened V by 2 bases and J by 0 bases, and 7 bases separated the two germline ends. Germline lookup yields CDR1 DFQATT and CDR2 SNEGSKA (reference sequence). CDR3 length: 13 amino acids. CDR3 in DNA: TGCAGTGCTAGAAGAACTCTGAACACTGAAGCTTTCTTT. This sequence encodes CSARRTLNTEAFF.

The V call is TRBV3-1, the J call TRBJ2-7; the D gene could be TRBD1 or TRBD2 (5 bases each). The V end was cut by 4 bases, the J end by 9 bases, with 16 bases between. This CDR3 has 13 amino acids. CDR1 LGHDT and CDR2 YNNKEL come from the germline V gene (reference sequence). CDR3: CASSLPGPTAQYF. CDR3 DNA sequence: TGTGCCAGCAGCCTGCCGGGGCCAACCGCGCAGTACTTC.